The present T cell receptor beta chain was sequenced within a study of radiotherapy plus CTLA-4 blockade in lung cancer. Measured with immunoSEQ multiplex PCR; TCRdb has only the in-frame clones, and not every one. Of 45,000 to 55,000 clones listed, 70% to 80% are singletons. This clone was observed many times. V gave up 2 bases and J gave up 7 bases, with 11 bases separating them. This CDR3 comprises 13 residues. Germline CDR1 reads PRHDT; CDR2 reads FYEKMQ (reference sequence). The specimen was peripheral blood, collected from a patient treated with radiotherapy plus ipilimumab. This sequence joins TRBV13 and TRBJ1-2; D unresolved. This receptor was obtained from a human donor with non-small cell lung cancer who had stable disease on radiotherapy plus ipilimumab. CDR3 loop: CASSLQWSRGYTF. The CDR3 DNA follows: TGTGCCAGCAGCTTACAATGGTCCCGTGGCTACACCTTC.